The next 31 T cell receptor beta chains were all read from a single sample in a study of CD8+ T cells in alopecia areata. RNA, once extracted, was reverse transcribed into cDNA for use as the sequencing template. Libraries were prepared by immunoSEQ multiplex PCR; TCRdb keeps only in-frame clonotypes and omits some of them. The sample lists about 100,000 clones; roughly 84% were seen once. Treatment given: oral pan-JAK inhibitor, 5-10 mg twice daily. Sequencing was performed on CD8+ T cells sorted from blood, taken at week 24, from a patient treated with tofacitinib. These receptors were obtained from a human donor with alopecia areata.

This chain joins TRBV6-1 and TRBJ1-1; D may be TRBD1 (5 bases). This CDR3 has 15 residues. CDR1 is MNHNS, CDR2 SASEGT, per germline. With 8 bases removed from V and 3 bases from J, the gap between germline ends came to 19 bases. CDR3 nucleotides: TGTGCCAGCTCTCTTCGGGACCCGGGATACACTGAAGCTTTCTTT. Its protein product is CASSLRDPGYTEAFF.

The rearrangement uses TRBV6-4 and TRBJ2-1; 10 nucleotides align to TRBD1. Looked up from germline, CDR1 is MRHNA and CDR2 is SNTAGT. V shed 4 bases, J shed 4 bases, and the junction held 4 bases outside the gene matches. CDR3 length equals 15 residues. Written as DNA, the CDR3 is TGTGCCAGCAGTGCCGACAGGGGGCCGTACAATGAGCAGTTCTTC. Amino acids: CASSADRGPYNEQFF.

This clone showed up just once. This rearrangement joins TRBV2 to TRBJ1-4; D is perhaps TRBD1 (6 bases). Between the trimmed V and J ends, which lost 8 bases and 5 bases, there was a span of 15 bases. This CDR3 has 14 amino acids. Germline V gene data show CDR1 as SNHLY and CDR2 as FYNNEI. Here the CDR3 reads CASLGDNQNEKLFF. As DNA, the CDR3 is TGTGCCAGCTTAGGGGACAATCAAAATGAAAAACTGTTTTTT.

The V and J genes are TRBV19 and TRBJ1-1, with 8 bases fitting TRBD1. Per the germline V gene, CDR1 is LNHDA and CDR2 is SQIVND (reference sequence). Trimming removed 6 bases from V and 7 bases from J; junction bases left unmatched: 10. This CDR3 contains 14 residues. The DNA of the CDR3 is TGTGCCAGTAGGGCAGGGGGCGCTTATAGTGAAGCTTTCTTT. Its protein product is CASRAGGAYSEAFF.

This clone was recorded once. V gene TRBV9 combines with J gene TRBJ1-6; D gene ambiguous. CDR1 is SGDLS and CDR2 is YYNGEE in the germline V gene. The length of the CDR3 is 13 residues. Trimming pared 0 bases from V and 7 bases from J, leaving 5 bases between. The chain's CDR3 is CASSVEVNSPLHF. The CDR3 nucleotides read TGTGCCAGCAGCGTAGAGGTAAATTCACCCCTCCACTTT.

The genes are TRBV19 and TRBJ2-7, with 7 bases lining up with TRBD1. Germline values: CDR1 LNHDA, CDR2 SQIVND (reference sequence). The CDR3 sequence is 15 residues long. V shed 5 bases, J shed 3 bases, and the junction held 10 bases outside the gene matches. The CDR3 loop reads CASSDPGQLYYEQYF. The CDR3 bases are TGTGCCAGTAGTGACCCGGGACAGCTATACTACGAGCAGTACTTC. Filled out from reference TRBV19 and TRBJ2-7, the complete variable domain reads DGGITQSPKYLFRKEGQNVTLSCEQNLNHDAMYWYRQDPGQGLRLIYYSQIVNDFQKGDIAEGYSVSREKKESFPLTVTSAQKNPTAFYLCASSDPGQLYYEQYFGPGTRLTVT.

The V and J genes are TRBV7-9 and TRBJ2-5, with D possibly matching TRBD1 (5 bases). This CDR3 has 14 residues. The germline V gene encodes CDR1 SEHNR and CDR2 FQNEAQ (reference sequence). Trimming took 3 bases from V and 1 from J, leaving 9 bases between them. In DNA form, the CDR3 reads TGTGCCAGCAGCTTTAGACAGTCCCAAGAGACCCAGTACTTC. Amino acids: CASSFRQSQETQYF.

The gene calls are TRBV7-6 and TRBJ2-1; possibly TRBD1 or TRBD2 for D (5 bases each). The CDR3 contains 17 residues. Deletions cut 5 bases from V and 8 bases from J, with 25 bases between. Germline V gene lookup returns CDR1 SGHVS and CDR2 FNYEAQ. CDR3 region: CASSPNTAGNLGDEQFF. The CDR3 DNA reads TGTGCCAGCAGCCCCAACACGGCGGGTAACTTAGGGGATGAGCAGTTCTTC.

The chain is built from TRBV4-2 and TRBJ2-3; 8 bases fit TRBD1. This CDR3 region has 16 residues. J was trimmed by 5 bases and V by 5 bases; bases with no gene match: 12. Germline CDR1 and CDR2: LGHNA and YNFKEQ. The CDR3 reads CASSLEGGQAVDTQYF. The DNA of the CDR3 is TGTGCCAGCAGCTTGGAAGGGGGACAGGCAGTAGATACGCAGTATTTT.

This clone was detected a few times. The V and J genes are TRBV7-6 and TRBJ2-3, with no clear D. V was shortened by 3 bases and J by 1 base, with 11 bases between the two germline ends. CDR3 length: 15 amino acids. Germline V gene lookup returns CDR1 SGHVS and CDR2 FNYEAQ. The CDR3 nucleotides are TGTGCCAGCAGCTTGACCCGGGCGGGCACAGATACGCAGTATTTT. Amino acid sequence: CASSLTRAGTDTQYF.

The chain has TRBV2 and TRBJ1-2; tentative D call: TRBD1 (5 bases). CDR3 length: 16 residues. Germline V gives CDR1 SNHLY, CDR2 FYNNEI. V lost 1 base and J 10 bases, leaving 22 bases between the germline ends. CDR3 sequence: CASSEVPPGLEEIYTF. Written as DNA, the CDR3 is TGTGCCAGCAGTGAAGTTCCACCGGGACTGGAGGAGATCTACACCTTC.

This CDR3 is CASSLGTTSTDTQYF. The CDR3 DNA follows: TGCGCCAGCAGCTTGGGGACGACTAGCACAGATACGCAGTATTTT. This sequence joins TRBV5-1 and TRBJ2-3; D not resolved. CDR1 and CDR2 from the germline V gene are SGHRS and YFSETQ. This CDR3 spans 15 amino acids. The germline V and J ends were trimmed by 0 bases and 0 bases, with 8 bases remaining between them.

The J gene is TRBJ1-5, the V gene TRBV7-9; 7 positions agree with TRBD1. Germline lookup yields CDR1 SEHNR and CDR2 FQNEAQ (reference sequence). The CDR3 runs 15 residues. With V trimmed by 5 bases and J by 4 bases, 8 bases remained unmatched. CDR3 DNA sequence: TGTGCCAGCAGCAGGGGGCCGGGGGCGAATCAGCCCCAGCATTTT. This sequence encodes CASSRGPGANQPQHF. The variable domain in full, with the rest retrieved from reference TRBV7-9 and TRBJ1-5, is DTGVSQNPRHKITKRGQNVTFRCDPISEHNRLYWYRQTLGQGPEFLTYFQNEAQLEKSRLLSDRFSAERPKGSFSTLEIQRTEQGDSAMYLCASSRGPGANQPQHFGDGTRLSIL.

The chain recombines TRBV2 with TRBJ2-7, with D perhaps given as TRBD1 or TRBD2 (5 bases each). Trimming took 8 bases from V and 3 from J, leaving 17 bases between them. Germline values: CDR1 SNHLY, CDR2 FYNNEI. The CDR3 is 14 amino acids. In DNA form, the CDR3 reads TGTGCCAGCGAGGGTCAGGGCCGCTACTACGAGCAGTACTTC. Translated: CASEGQGRYYEQYF.

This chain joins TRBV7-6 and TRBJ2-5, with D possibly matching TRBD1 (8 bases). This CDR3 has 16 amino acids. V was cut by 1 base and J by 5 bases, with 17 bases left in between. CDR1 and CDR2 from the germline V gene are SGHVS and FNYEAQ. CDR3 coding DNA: TGTGCCAGCAGCTTAGAACAGGGGGGGTTTGAGGAGACCCAGTACTTC. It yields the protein CASSLEQGGFEETQYF.

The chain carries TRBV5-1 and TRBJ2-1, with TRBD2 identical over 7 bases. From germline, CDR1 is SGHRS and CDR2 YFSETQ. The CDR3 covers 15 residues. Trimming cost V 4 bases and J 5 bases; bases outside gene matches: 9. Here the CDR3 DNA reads TGCGCCAGCAGCCCGAGGCAGCGGGGTAACAATGAGCAGTTCTTC. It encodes CASSPRQRGNNEQFF.

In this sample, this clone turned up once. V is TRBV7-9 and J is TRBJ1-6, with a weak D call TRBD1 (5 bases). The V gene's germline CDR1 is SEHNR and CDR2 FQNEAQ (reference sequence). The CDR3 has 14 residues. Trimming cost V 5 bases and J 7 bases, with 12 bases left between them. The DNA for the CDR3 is TGTGCCAGCAGCCCCTGGGACCTCAATTCACCCCTCCACTTT. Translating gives CASSPWDLNSPLHF.

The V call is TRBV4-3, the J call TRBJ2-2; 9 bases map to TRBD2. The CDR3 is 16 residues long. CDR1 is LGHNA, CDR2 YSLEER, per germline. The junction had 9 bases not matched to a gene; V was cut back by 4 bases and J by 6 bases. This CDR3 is CASSLSAGGQSGELFF. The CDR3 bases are TGCGCCAGCAGCCTTTCCGCGGGGGGGCAATCCGGGGAGCTGTTTTTT.

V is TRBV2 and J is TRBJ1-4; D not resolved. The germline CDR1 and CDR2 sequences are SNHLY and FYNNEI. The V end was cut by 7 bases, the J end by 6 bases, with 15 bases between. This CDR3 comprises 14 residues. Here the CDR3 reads CASNLDFMDEKLFF. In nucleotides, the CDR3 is TGTGCCAGCAACCTGGACTTCATGGATGAAAAACTGTTTTTT.

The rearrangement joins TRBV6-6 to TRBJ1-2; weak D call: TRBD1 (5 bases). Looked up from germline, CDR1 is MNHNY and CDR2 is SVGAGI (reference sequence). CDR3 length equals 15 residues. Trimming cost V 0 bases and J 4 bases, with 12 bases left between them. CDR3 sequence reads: CASSYSVQGPYGYTF. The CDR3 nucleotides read TGTGCCAGCAGTTACTCGGTCCAGGGCCCCTATGGCTACACCTTC.

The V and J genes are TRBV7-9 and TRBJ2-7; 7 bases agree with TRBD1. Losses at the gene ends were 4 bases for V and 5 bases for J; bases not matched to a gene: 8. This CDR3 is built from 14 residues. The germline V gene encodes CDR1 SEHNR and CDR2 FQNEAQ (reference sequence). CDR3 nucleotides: TGTGCCAGCAGCTCCGACAGGGTGGTCGACGAGCAGTACTTC. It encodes CASSSDRVVDEQYF.

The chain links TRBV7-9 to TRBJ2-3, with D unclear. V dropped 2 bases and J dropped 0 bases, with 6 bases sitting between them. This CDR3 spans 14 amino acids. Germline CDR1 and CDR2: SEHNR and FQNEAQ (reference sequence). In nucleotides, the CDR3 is TGTGCCAGCAGCTTAACCGGTAGCACAGATACGCAGTATTTT. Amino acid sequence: CASSLTGSTDTQYF.

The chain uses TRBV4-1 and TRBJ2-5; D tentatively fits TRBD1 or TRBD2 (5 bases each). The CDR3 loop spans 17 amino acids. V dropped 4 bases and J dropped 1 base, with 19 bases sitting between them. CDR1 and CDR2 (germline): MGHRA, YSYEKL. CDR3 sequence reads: CASSPPRGGPGQETQYF. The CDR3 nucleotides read TGCGCCAGCAGCCCACCCCGGGGCGGGCCCGGCCAAGAGACCCAGTACTTC.

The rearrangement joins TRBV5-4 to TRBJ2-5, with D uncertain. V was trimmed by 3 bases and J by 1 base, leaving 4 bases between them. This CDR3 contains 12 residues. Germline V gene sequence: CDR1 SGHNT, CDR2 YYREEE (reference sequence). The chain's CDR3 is CASSWPQETQYF. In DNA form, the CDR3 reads TGTGCCAGCAGCTGGCCCCAAGAGACCCAGTACTTC.

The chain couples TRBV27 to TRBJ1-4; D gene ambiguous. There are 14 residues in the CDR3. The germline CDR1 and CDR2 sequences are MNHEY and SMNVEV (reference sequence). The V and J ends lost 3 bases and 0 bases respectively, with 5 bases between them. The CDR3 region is CASSLGSTNEKLFF. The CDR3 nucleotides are TGTGCCAGCAGTTTGGGCTCAACTAATGAAAAACTGTTTTTT. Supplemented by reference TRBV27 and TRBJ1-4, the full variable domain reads EAQVTQNPRYLITVTGKKLTVTCSQNMNHEYMSWYRQDPGLGLRQIYYSMNVEVTDKGDVPEGYKVSRKEKRNFPLILESPSPNQTSLYFCASSLGSTNEKLFFGSGTQLSVL.

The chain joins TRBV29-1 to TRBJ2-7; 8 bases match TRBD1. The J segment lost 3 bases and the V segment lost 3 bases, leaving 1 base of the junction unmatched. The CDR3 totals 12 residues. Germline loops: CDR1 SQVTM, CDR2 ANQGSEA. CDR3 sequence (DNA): TGCAGCGTTGAGGGACAGGACTACGAGCAGTACTTC. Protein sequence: CSVEGQDYEQYF.

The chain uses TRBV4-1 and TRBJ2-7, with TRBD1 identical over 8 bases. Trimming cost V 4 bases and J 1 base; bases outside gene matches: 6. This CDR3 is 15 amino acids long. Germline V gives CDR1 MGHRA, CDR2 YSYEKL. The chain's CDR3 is CASSRTTGVSYEQYF. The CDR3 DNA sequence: TGCGCCAGCAGCCGAACGACAGGGGTATCCTACGAGCAGTACTTC.

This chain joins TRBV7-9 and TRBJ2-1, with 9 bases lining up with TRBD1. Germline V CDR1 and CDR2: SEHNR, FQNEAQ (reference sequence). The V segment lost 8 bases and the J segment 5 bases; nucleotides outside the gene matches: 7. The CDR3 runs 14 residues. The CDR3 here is CASRPGTGNNEQFF. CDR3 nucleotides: TGTGCCAGCCGTCCCGGGACAGGGAACAATGAGCAGTTCTTC. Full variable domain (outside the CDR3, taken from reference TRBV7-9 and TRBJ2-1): DTGVSQNPRHKITKRGQNVTFRCDPISEHNRLYWYRQTLGQGPEFLTYFQNEAQLEKSRLLSDRFSAERPKGSFSTLEIQRTEQGDSAMYLCASRPGTGNNEQFFGPGTRLTVL.

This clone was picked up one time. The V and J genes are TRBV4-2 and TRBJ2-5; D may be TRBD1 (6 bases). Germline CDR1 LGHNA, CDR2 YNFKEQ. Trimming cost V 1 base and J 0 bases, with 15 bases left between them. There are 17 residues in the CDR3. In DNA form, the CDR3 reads TGTGCCAGCAGCCAAGTTGGGTTGGGGGCCGACCAAGAGACCCAGTACTTC. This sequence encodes CASSQVGLGADQETQYF.

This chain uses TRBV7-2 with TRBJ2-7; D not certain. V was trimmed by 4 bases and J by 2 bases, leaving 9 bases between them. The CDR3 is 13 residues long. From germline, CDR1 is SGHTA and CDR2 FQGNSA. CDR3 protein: CASSYSNAYEQYF. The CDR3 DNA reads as TGTGCCAGCAGCTATTCGAACGCCTACGAGCAGTACTTC.

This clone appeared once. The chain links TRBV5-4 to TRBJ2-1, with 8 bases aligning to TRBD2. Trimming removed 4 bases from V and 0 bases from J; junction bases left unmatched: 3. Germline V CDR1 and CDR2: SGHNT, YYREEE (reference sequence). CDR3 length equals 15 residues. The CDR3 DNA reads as TGTGCCAGCAGCGATCGGGGGGGCTCCTACAATGAGCAGTTCTTC. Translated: CASSDRGGSYNEQFF.